This is a list of T cell receptor beta chains from one sample in a study of cytomegalovirus exposure and HLA in healthy donors. Using immunoSEQ multiplex PCR, the repertoire was profiled, and TCRdb retains in-frame clones only, with some absent. Among about 220,000 clones listed, 60% to 80% were seen once. The sequenced material came from PBMCs. The receptors stem from a male donor in good health and CMV-seronegative. The CDR3 runs from the conserved cysteine through the conserved F or W. The order of the fields is clone size, CDR3 length, D gene, V gene, J gene, CDR3 protein, CDR3 DNA. A D gene is named only where the DNA matches it firmly. Clone size, where shown, is once, few, many, or a class for clones that have expanded.

NA	15	TRBD1	TRBV10-1	TRBJ2-3	CASSDPGQSTDTQYF	TGCGCCAGCAGTGACCCGGGACAGAGCACAGATACGCAGTATTTT
NA	18	TRBD2	TRBV7-6	TRBJ2-6	CASSPGRGKGAGANVLTF	TGTGCCAGCAGCCCCGGGAGGGGAAAAGGTGCTGGGGCCAACGTCCTGACTTTC
NA	15	NA	TRBV28	TRBJ1-2	CASSLLVLGAYGYTF	TGTGCCAGCAGTTTATTGGTTTTGGGGGCCTATGGCTACACCTTC
NA	14	TRBD2	TRBV6-1	TRBJ2-7	CASSEVSGRLEQYF	TGTGCCAGCAGTGAAGTTAGCGGGAGACTCGAGCAGTACTTC
few	13	NA	TRBV6-6	TRBJ1-1	CASSYRGNTEAFF	TGTGCCAGCAGTTACAGGGGGAACACTGAAGCTTTCTTT
NA	15	NA	TRBV15	TRBJ2-7	CATSRPDSHSYEQYF	TGTGCCACCAGCAGACCCGACAGTCACTCCTACGAGCAGTACTTC
NA	17	TRBD1	TRBV4-3	TRBJ2-5	CASSQGLRGQDQETQYF	TGCGCCAGCAGCCAAGGGCTAAGGGGGCAGGACCAAGAGACCCAGTACTTC
NA	16	NA	TRBV11-2	TRBJ2-4	CASSPGDLVAKNIQYF	TGTGCCAGCAGCCCCGGAGATTTGGTAGCCAAAAACATTCAGTACTTC
NA	17	NA	TRBV7-2	TRBJ2-3	CASSLDYPAGFTDTQYF	TGTGCCAGCAGCTTAGATTATCCGGCAGGGTTCACAGATACGCAGTATTTT
NA	15	TRBD1	TRBV14	TRBJ1-2	CASSQAGTGVYGYTF	TGTGCCAGCAGCCAAGCCGGGACAGGGGTTTATGGCTACACCTTC
few	15	TRBD1	TRBV9	TRBJ2-2	CASSTRTGYTGELFF	TGTGCCAGCAGCACCCGGACAGGGTACACCGGGGAGCTGTTTTTT
NA	18	TRBD2	TRBV28	TRBJ2-3	CASSFRTSGRALTDTQYF	TGTGCCAGCAGTTTTAGGACTAGCGGGAGGGCCCTCACAGATACGCAGTATTTT
NA	14	NA	TRBV30	TRBJ2-3	CAWGRGQITDTQYF	TGTGCCTGGGGTCGTGGACAGATCACAGATACGCAGTATTTT
NA	12	TRBD2	TRBV7-2	TRBJ2-7	CASSPLAEKQYF	TGTGCCAGCAGCCCGCTAGCGGAAAAGCAGTACTTC
few	14	TRBD1	TRBV2	TRBJ1-5	CASNRGSGGQPQHF	TGTGCCAGCAACAGGGGATCTGGAGGGCAGCCCCAGCATTTT
NA	15	NA	TRBV5-4	TRBJ2-6	CASSPGLAGANVLTF	TGTGCCAGCAGCCCAGGGTTGGCTGGGGCCAACGTCCTGACTTTC
NA	16	NA	TRBV28	TRBJ1-2	CASSSTVSARNYGYTF	TGTGCCAGCAGTTCAACAGTATCAGCACGAAACTATGGCTACACCTTC
once	16	TRBD1	TRBV15	TRBJ1-5	CATSRSRTGWNQPQHF	TGTGCCACCAGCAGATCCCGGACAGGGTGGAATCAGCCCCAGCATTTT
NA	14	TRBD2	TRBV27	TRBJ2-1	CASRTSGSKNEQFF	TGTGCCAGCAGGACTAGCGGGAGTAAGAATGAGCAGTTCTTC
NA	18	TRBD2	TRBV27	TRBJ2-3	CASSRFSSGTYFEDTQYF	TGTGCCAGCAGCCGGTTTTCTAGCGGGACCTACTTTGAAGATACGCAGTATTTT
NA	19	TRBD2	TRBV11-2	TRBJ2-1	CASSPTWRSSGSPRQEQFF	TGTGCCAGCAGCCCGACCTGGCGTAGTAGCGGGAGCCCTCGTCAGGAGCAGTTCTTC
NA	16	TRBD1	TRBV19	TRBJ1-1	CASSGGTGVVNTEAFF	TGTGCCAGTAGTGGGGGGACAGGGGTTGTGAACACTGAAGCTTTCTTT
few	20	TRBD2	TRBV4-3	TRBJ2-1	CASSQVLATSGRPANNEQFF	TGCGCCAGCAGCCAAGTCCTTGCGACTAGCGGGAGGCCCGCCAACAATGAGCAGTTCTTC
few	15	TRBD2	TRBV4-2	TRBJ2-5	CASSLRGLAGETQYF	TGTGCCAGCAGCCTTAGGGGGCTAGCGGGGGAGACCCAGTACTTC
NA	15	TRBD2	TRBV27	TRBJ2-7	CASRKPGLASYEQYF	TGTGCCAGCAGGAAACCGGGACTAGCATCCTACGAGCAGTACTTC
NA	14	NA	TRBV10-3	TRBJ1-4	CAISALQKNEKLFF	TGTGCCATCAGTGCGTTGCAGAAAAATGAAAAACTGTTTTTT
once	16	NA	TRBV7-9	TRBJ1-1	CASSLGNRVTNTEAFF	TGTGCCAGCAGCTTAGGGAACAGGGTAACGAACACTGAAGCTTTCTTT
NA	16	TRBD2	TRBV4-3	TRBJ2-3	CASSQEASGGSDTQYF	TGCGCCAGCAGCCAGGAAGCTAGCGGGGGGTCAGATACGCAGTATTTT